This T cell receptor (beta chain) was found in a study of cytomegalovirus exposure and HLA in healthy donors (dated by TCRdb to 2015 to 2018). With respect to the entire study: According to an earlier analysis of several hundred of the donors, about 179 million T cells yielded 117 million unique TCR beta sequences and less than 300 Gb of sequence data. An early release covering approximately 600 HLA-typed donors comprised approximately 290 gigabases of sequencing data and 85 million or so unique TCR sequences. Among the 398 genotyped donors, approximately 81% belonged to the genetic ancestry cluster associated with self-reported Caucasian donors. The study aimed to test whether signatures of past pathogen exposure could be identified by cataloging public T cell receptors. The study profiled the T cell repertoires of 666 subjects by immunosequencing and related them to cytomegalovirus serostatus. A separate validation cohort of roughly 120 different subjects was used in addition to the roughly 700-subject first cohort. To predict cytomegalovirus infection status, the study combined high-throughput TCR immunosequencing, statistical association of individual TCRs with disease status, and machine learning. In a later analysis, previously published TCR beta repertoires from 550 to 700 donors were re-analyzed and high-resolution HLA genotyping was added so that TCR occurrence patterns could be studied. In the later analysis, no new phenotypic data were used to find candidate immune exposures; instead, reliance was placed on TCR beta sequences and their occurrence across donors. An earlier analysis of about 620 of the donors applied high-throughput TCR beta sequencing to assess whether each TCR beta V gene segment acted as functional or pseudogenic. Donor age, sex, ethnicity and CMV serostatus were compiled together with the repertoire data. A later genetic analysis took genome-wide SNP genotypes for about 55% of the roughly 700 donors and used that subset as a discovery cohort. Every repertoire in the discovery cohort had been generated on one and the same sequencing platform. Both class I and class II loci were covered by HLA typing, at four-digit resolution. Typing coverage varied by locus: roughly 629-630 donors for A, B, C, DRB1 and DQB1; roughly 510 for DQA1; some 610 for DPA1; more than 450 for DPB1. Four or five DR-DQ haplotypes were handled as single units for association and clustering because linkage in the cohort was strong. Among several hundred genotyped donors of the cohort, an average of approximately 240,000 unique TCR beta nucleotide sequences was sequenced per donor, of which 15% to 20% were non-productive. Points the paper makes about the study in general: Presence/absence analyses assumed roughly uniform sequencing depth across donors, an assumption that may not hold. According to a later analysis, parvovirus B19, influenza, CMV and Epstein-Barr virus appeared linked to several top co-occurrence clusters. The classifier was reported to diagnose cytomegalovirus status with high specificity and sensitivity in both the original and validation cohorts. Because counts were too low, under 20 rarely observed V segments, including chromosome 9 orphons, were left out of the earlier analysis of roughly 600 of the donors. The only immune exposure information available for the cohort was CMV serostatus. According to the authors, the approach could potentially be generalized to other disease states and immunological phenotypes. Compared with equally common non-associated chains, HLA-associated TCR beta chains in a later analysis were more clonally expanded and had lower generation probabilities. A further reported finding was that TCR beta sequences accurately predicted the HLA-A and HLA-B alleles for most subjects in the first cohort. Correlated functional status among segregating V segments might be attributable to linkage disequilibrium, but an unknown experimental factor could not be ruled out. The sequencing pipeline was judged likely to have produced a cluster of highly shared sequence variants as a technical artifact. A later genetic analysis reported fewer N-insertions in productive TCRs among donors in an Asian-associated ancestry cluster than the roughly 640-donor mean. A later analysis associated about 18,000 TCR beta sequences with specific HLA alleles at a false discovery rate of 0.05. This cohort had only TCR beta chains sequenced, and the lack of alpha or paired-chain data limited which features could be detected. V-gene and J-gene trimming of TCR beta chains was associated with a missense DCLRE1C variant in a later genetic analysis, and the association was replicated in an independent cohort. According to a later analysis, TCR association rates differed among HLA loci, with DRB1 alleles showing the most associated TCRs and HLA-C alleles showing the fewest. A total of 150 to 200 TCR beta chains were listed by the study as associated with cytomegalovirus. Broadly in line with IMGT annotations, most TCR beta V segments showed up in productive rearrangements about 87% or about 30% of the time in an earlier analysis of 587 of the donors. A later analysis found that most CMV-associated TCR beta chains appeared HLA-restricted, with HLA associations seemingly driven largely by CMV exposure. Assigning TCR associations to individual alleles was difficult when HLA alleles, especially DR and DQ, strongly co-occurred. Most TCR sequences were seen in very few donors, while some public TCRs were found in many individuals. HLA typing was unavailable for some donors at each locus, so association tests used only the typed subset. Three of the identified cytomegalovirus-associated TCR beta chains were confirmed in vitro to be specific for cytomegalovirus antigens.

The library was obtained by the immunoSEQ multiplex PCR assay. For the multiplex PCR, a mixture combining 60 forward primers for TCR Vbeta segments and 13 reverse primers for TCR Jbeta segments was used. The CDR3 region of rearranged TCR beta genes was amplified from genomic DNA by a multiplex PCR assay. The amplified TCR beta libraries were sequenced on the Illumina HiSeq System as 87-base-pair reads. In the paper's pipeline: A later analysis tallied around 82 million unique TCR beta chains across the 640 or so repertoires, and about 10 million of those chains were shared by two or more donors. Raw reads were error-corrected and collapsed into unique sequences by a nearest-neighbor algorithm in which closely related sequences were merged to remove PCR and sequencing errors. To assign V, D and J gene segments, CDR3 sequences were aligned to IMGT reference sequences. Each retained sequence needed at least a six-nucleotide match to both a V gene segment and a J gene segment. Rearrangements were called productive when the CDR3 lacked stop codons and stayed in frame with V and J; all others were non-productive. Following IMGT convention, CDR3 was defined as the stretch from the second conserved V-encoded cysteine up to the conserved J-encoded phenylalanine. The earlier analysis of about 500 of the donors excluded sequences that lacked an unambiguous match to a single V gene segment. An earlier analysis of fewer than 750 of the donors classified V segments as functional when productive rearrangements were above 56.7% and as segregating when the standard deviation between donors was above 5%. A statistical classification framework was built to diagnose cytomegalovirus status from the catalog of TCR beta chain sequences. V and J gene assignment, in a later analysis, came from comparing TCR nucleotide sequences with IMGT/GENE-DB human TR gene sequences. The TCRdist pipeline was used in a later analysis to assign CDR3 sequences and most-parsimonious VDJ recombination scenarios. A later analysis defined each TCR beta chain by its CDR3 amino acid sequence plus V-gene family, and excluded reads lacking a unique V-gene family. As a way to deal with suspected cross-contamination and a sequencing artifact, a later analysis dropped more than 500 nucleotide sequences that were highly shared and had low generation probability. In a later analysis, a clonal expansion index for each public chain was calculated from normalized within-repertoire ranks of inferred template counts. In a later analysis, generation probabilities were computed using a VDJ recombination model fitted to out-of-frame rearrangements, and the results were checked against IGoR. Hypergeometric tests were used in a later analysis to score TCR-TCR, TCR-HLA and TCR-CMV co-occurrence, with a repertoire-size bias correction applied to the TCR pairs. A later analysis estimated false discovery rates by permuting HLA or CMV assignments 20 times. In a later analysis, co-occurring TCRs were grouped with DBSCAN, and TCRdist sequence similarity was added when clustering was performed within HLA-allele-positive subsets. Repertoires with fewer than 30,000 or more than 120,000 public chains, plus five repertoires with anomalous nucleotide sharing, were excluded from co-occurrence clustering. TCRdb mirrors the immuneACCESS table, restricted to in-frame sequences. Some clones are absent from its copies; in checked studies, under half trace to an unresolved V gene, and the reason for the others is unknown. That table furnishes V, J and clone size, whereas the DNA furnished D and trimming. The sample table records fewer than 150,000 clones; roughly 85% of these occur just once. Of the sample, approximately 6.4% is held by the ten largest clones.

Remarks on this clone: It lacks a known antigen. No much larger clonotype is one base removed from it; base qualities were not supplied.

The cohort comprised under 700 healthy bone marrow donors. At the time of sampling, all cohort members were nominally healthy, though unrecorded immune exposures were likely present. The donor tested CMV seropositive and was one of the 289 seropositive cohort members. Each donor provided a peripheral blood sample, and peripheral blood mononuclear cells were used for TCR beta sequencing. Genomic DNA extraction from the blood cell samples was performed with the Qiagen DNeasy Blood Extraction Kit. The TCR comes from a woman aged 25 to 39 in good health and CMV-seropositive. The sequenced sample was PBMCs.

CDR3 sequence: CASSLGSAGRLYGYTF. The DNA is as follows: TGTGCCAGCAGTTTAGGGTCGGCAGGGAGGCTCTATGGCTACACCTTC. The V and J genes are TRBV27 and TRBJ1-2; a tentative D call is TRBD1 (5 bases match). From its cysteine to its phenylalanine, the CDR3 spans 16 amino acids. Here the CDR3 DNA is all that survives: 48 bases in frame from base 1. Trimming costs V 2 bases and J 4 bases, and their ends lie 17 bases apart. Via the germline V gene (reference sequence), CDR1 is MNHEY and CDR2 SMNVEV.